Presented here are 29 T cell receptor beta chains from one specimen sequenced in a study of cytomegalovirus exposure and HLA in healthy donors. The PCR was carried out with 60 Vbeta primers and 13 Jbeta primers. Profiling relied on immunoSEQ multiplex PCR, and the TCRdb table lists in-frame clones only, not all of them. Of about 270,000 clones listed, approximately 70% are singletons. The specimen was PBMCs. These receptors were obtained from a female donor in good health and CMV-seronegative.

The chain joins TRBV7-8 to TRBJ1-2, with D perhaps TRBD1 (5 bases). V was pared by 5 bases and J by 2 bases, with 12 bases between. CDR1 is SGHVS, CDR2 FQNEAQ, per germline. This CDR3 comprises 14 residues. CDR3 region: CASSPSTANYGYTF. CDR3 sequence (DNA): TGTGCCAGCAGCCCCTCGACAGCCAACTATGGCTACACCTTC.

V is TRBV5-1 and J is TRBJ2-1; 12 nucleotides agree with TRBD2. This CDR3 has 17 residues. The V gene's germline CDR1 is SGHRS and CDR2 YFSETQ. With V trimmed by 0 bases and J by 10 bases, 11 bases remained unmatched. Written as DNA, the CDR3 is TGCGCCAGCAGCTTGGCTTTTCTAGCGGGAGGGCCAAAGGAGCAGTTCTTC. Amino acid sequence: CASSLAFLAGGPKEQFF.

This clone was seen a single time. The rearrangement uses TRBV6-1 and TRBJ2-5; 8 nucleotides line up with TRBD1. With V trimmed by 2 bases and J by 2 bases, 7 bases remained unmatched. The CDR3 has 16 residues. Germline values: CDR1 MNHNS, CDR2 SASEGT. CDR3 sequence: CASSERTGWGQETQYF. CDR3 in DNA: TGTGCCAGCAGTGAAAGGACAGGGTGGGGTCAAGAGACCCAGTACTTC.

The chain uses TRBV11-3 and TRBJ2-3; 9 bases fit TRBD2. The CDR3 contains 10 residues. The V gene's germline CDR1 is SGHNT and CDR2 YENEEA. Unmatched junction bases numbered 1, after V lost 8 bases and J lost 10 bases. Here the CDR3 DNA reads TGTGCCAGCTCTAGCGGGGCGCAGTATTTT. It yields the protein CASSSGAQYF.

The chain couples TRBV11-2 to TRBJ2-7; 11 bases map to TRBD2. V was clipped by 1 base and J by 1 base; unmatched bases: 6. Germline assignment: CDR1 SGHAT and CDR2 FQNNGV. The CDR3 covers 17 residues. As DNA, the CDR3 is TGTGCCAGCAGCTTAGTGGCCGGGACTAGCGGATCCTACGAGCAGTACTTC. Its protein product is CASSLVAGTSGSYEQYF.

The genes are TRBV6-5 and TRBJ2-7; D perhaps matches TRBD1 (6 bases). V was clipped by 6 bases and J by 4 bases, with 10 bases between them. This CDR3 region has 12 residues. The germline V gene has CDR1 MNHEY and CDR2 SVGAGI. The CDR3 bases are TGTGCCAGCAGGCGGACAGTTTACGAGCAGTACTTC. It yields the protein CASRRTVYEQYF.

In its sample, this clone was seen once. V gene TRBV4-1 combines with J gene TRBJ1-2; TRBD1 agrees at 10 bases. Germline CDR1 MGHRA, CDR2 YSYEKL. The CDR3 is 16 amino acids. V shed 4 bases, J shed 8 bases, and the junction held 13 bases outside the gene matches. CDR3 amino acids: CASSPSPGQGTGGYTF. The CDR3 bases are TGCGCCAGCAGCCCTTCTCCGGGACAGGGGACGGGAGGCTACACCTTC.

This chain connects TRBV30 to TRBJ1-5; D possibly corresponds to TRBD1 (5 bases). Germline V lookup: CDR1 GTSNPN, CDR2 SVGIG (reference sequence). The CDR3 has 14 amino acids. V lost 5 bases to trimming and J lost 6 bases, with 17 bases between them. The CDR3 region has the DNA TGTGCCTGGGAGGTCCAGGGAAAGGGTCAGCCCCAGCATTTT. Protein product: CAWEVQGKGQPQHF.

This rearrangement joins TRBV11-3 to TRBJ2-1, with 14 bases that match TRBD2. With 9 bases clipped from V and 10 bases from J, the junction kept 11 bases outside the gene matches. The length of the CDR3 is 15 residues. Germline V lookup: CDR1 SGHNT, CDR2 YENEEA. The CDR3, as DNA: TGTGCCAGTGCACCGGGGACTAGCGGGAGAAGCGAGCAGTTCTTC. It encodes CASAPGTSGRSEQFF. The full variable domain, rest sourced from reference TRBV11-3 and TRBJ2-1, is EAGVVQSPRYKIIEKKQPVAFWCNPISGHNTLYWYLQNLGQGPELLIRYENEEAVDDSQLPKDRFSAERLKGVDSTLKIQPAELGDSAVYLCASAPGTSGRSEQFFGPGTRLTVL.

In the case of this clone: The identical CDR3 is also encoded by other nucleotide sequences in the sample. The V and J genes are TRBV15 and TRBJ2-7; a weak D match, TRBD1 (6 bases). V was trimmed by 5 bases and J by 7 bases, leaving 15 bases between them. CDR3 length: 13 residues. Germline V lookup: CDR1 LNHNV, CDR2 YYDKDF (reference sequence). CDR3: CATSPRGGYEQYF. In DNA form, the CDR3 reads TGTGCCACCAGCCCCAGGGGCGGGTATGAGCAGTACTTC.

The rearrangement joins TRBV29-1 to TRBJ2-2, with 12 bases lining up with TRBD2. The germline gives CDR1 SQVTM, CDR2 ANQGSEA. The trim removed 5 bases at V and 8 bases at J, leaving 12 bases unmatched. The CDR3 loop spans 16 amino acids. In nucleotides, the CDR3 is TGCAGCGTTCCAAGGGGACTAGCGGGTGGGCGAGGGGAGCTGTTTTTT. Protein product: CSVPRGLAGGRGELFF.

The DNA for the CDR3 is TGTGCCAGCAGTGAATCTGGGGCATTTAATTCACCCCTCCACTTT. Translated: CASSESGAFNSPLHF. This sequence joins TRBV6-1 and TRBJ1-6; tentatively, D is TRBD1 (5 bases). This CDR3 has 15 residues. Germline V gene data show CDR1 as MNHNS and CDR2 as SASEGT. The ends were cut back, 2 bases at V and 6 bases at J, with 11 bases in the middle.

The chain joins TRBV30 to TRBJ1-6; D may be TRBD1 (6 bases). The length of the CDR3 is 14 residues. Germline V lookup: CDR1 GTSNPN, CDR2 SVGIG (reference sequence). V lost 0 bases, J lost 7 bases, and 10 bases lay in between. The CDR3 coding sequence is TGTGCCTGGAGTGTCCGGACAGCCAATTCACCCCTCCACTTT. It encodes CAWSVRTANSPLHF.

The table lists this clone with a few counts. The V and J genes are TRBV10-2 and TRBJ2-1; 10 bases match TRBD2. V lost 5 bases to trimming and J lost 0 bases; unmatched junction nucleotides: 7. Germline CDR1 reads WSHSY; CDR2 reads SAAADI. The CDR3 spans 17 residues. The CDR3 DNA reads TGCGCCAGCAGTCGATTAGCGGGAGGCCTCTCCTACAATGAGCAGTTCTTC. Protein sequence: CASSRLAGGLSYNEQFF.

CDR3 residues: CAISEAAGQYEQYF. Written as DNA, the CDR3 is TGTGCCATCAGTGAAGCGGCGGGACAGTACGAGCAGTACTTC. The rearrangement uses TRBV10-3 and TRBJ2-7; maybe TRBD1 (7 bases). V lost 3 bases to trimming and J lost 4 bases, with 13 bases between them. Germline CDR1 reads ENHRY; CDR2 reads SYGVKD. The CDR3 is 14 residues long.

For the CDR3, the DNA is TGTGCCTGGAGTGTGGGACACCCTAACGAGCAGTACTTC. This encodes CAWSVGHPNEQYF. The chain recombines TRBV30 with TRBJ2-7; TRBD1 is a possible D gene (6 bases). Per the germline V gene, CDR1 is GTSNPN and CDR2 is SVGIG (reference sequence). Trimming cost V 0 bases and J 5 bases, with 11 bases left between them. This CDR3 comprises 13 residues.

V usage is TRBV6-4 and J usage is TRBJ2-1, with 10 bases aligning to TRBD1. The CDR3 sequence is 16 residues long. The germline CDR1 and CDR2 sequences are MRHNA and SNTAGT. Losses at the gene ends were 4 bases for V and 9 bases for J; bases not matched to a gene: 12. CDR3 in amino acids: CASSASSGTGEGEQFF. The CDR3 DNA reads as TGTGCCAGCAGTGCATCATCCGGGACAGGGGAGGGTGAGCAGTTCTTC.

The chain uses TRBV19 and TRBJ1-2; D is ambiguous. Germline CDR1 LNHDA, CDR2 SQIVND (reference sequence). The germline V and J ends were trimmed by 7 bases and 7 bases, with 13 bases remaining between them. The CDR3 has 12 amino acids. CDR3 residues: CASKRGSRGYTF. In DNA form, the CDR3 reads TGTGCCAGTAAGCGGGGATCGCGTGGCTACACCTTC. The variable domain in full, with the rest retrieved from reference TRBV19 and TRBJ1-2, is DGGITQSPKYLFRKEGQNVTLSCEQNLNHDAMYWYRQDPGQGLRLIYYSQIVNDFQKGDIAEGYSVSREKKESFPLTVTSAQKNPTAFYLCASKRGSRGYTFGSGTRLTVV.

V is TRBV5-3 and J is TRBJ1-3; D possibly corresponds to TRBD1 (5 bases). TRBV5-3 belongs to the ORF category, with a function that is uncertain. With 2 bases removed from V and 5 bases from J, the gap between germline ends came to 14 bases. The CDR3 length is 15 residues. The CDR3 DNA is TGTGCCAGAAGCTTTGAACAGGTCCCCAGAAACACCATATATTTT. Its protein is CARSFEQVPRNTIYF.

This chain links TRBV11-2 with TRBJ2-3; 8 bases line up with TRBD1. The CDR3 consists of 15 residues. Losses at the gene ends were 8 bases for V and 4 bases for J; bases not matched to a gene: 11. Germline CDR1 is SGHAT and CDR2 is FQNNGV. The CDR3, as DNA: TGTGCCAGCGGCCCGGGACAGGTTCTCTCAGATACGCAGTATTTT. Translating gives CASGPGQVLSDTQYF.

The sample holds a few counts of this clone. The rearrangement uses TRBV10-3 and TRBJ2-3, with D possibly matching TRBD2 (5 bases). Looked up from germline, CDR1 is ENHRY and CDR2 is SYGVKD. This CDR3 has 10 amino acids. The CDR3 DNA reads as TGTGCTAGCGGCACAGATACGCAGTATTTT. This translates into CASGTDTQYF.

The CDR3 reads CASLFGNRAPYGYTF. As DNA, the CDR3 is TGTGCCAGCTTGTTCGGCAACAGGGCCCCCTATGGCTACACCTTC. V is TRBV2 and J is TRBJ1-2; D is perhaps TRBD1 (6 bases). This CDR3 comprises 15 residues. Germline lookup yields CDR1 SNHLY and CDR2 FYNNEI. V lost 8 bases and J lost 4, with 20 bases in between.

CDR3 sequence reads: CASRLDSGSYNEQFF. Written as DNA, the CDR3 is TGTGCCAGCAGACTGGACAGTGGCTCCTACAATGAGCAGTTCTTC. J is TRBJ2-1 and V is TRBV6-6, with D possibly matching TRBD1 (6 bases). Germline V lookup: CDR1 MNHNY, CDR2 SVGAGI (reference sequence). CDR3 size: 15 residues. V lost 6 bases, J lost 0 bases, and 12 bases lay in between.

This chain connects TRBV2 to TRBJ2-7; tentative D call: TRBD2 (5 bases). Trimming removed 6 bases at V and 5 bases at J, with 11 bases between. Germline assignment: CDR1 SNHLY and CDR2 FYNNEI. The CDR3 consists of 12 residues. The CDR3 sequence is CASSVSRDEQYF. As DNA, the CDR3 is TGTGCCAGCAGCGTTTCGAGGGACGAGCAGTACTTC.

This chain joins TRBV19 and TRBJ2-1; TRBD1 aligns across 10 bases. The CDR3 is 15 residues long. V was clipped by 3 bases and J by 8 bases; unmatched bases: 7. Germline assignment: CDR1 LNHDA and CDR2 SQIVND (reference sequence). CDR3 loop: CASSMGQGRFDEQFF. As DNA, the CDR3 is TGTGCCAGTAGTATGGGACAGGGGAGGTTCGATGAGCAGTTCTTC.

The chain has TRBV5-1 and TRBJ2-5; D is possibly TRBD1 (5 bases). TRBJ2-7 explains the end of the DNA better; the J call may be wrong. Germline V gives CDR1 SGHRS, CDR2 YFSETQ. The CDR3 is 13 residues long. CDR3 protein: CASSADSPYEQYF. The CDR3 bases are TGCGCCAGCAGCGCCGACAGCCCCTACGAGCAGTACTTC.

The chain recombines TRBV7-9 with TRBJ2-7; TRBD2 aligns across 8 bases. After removal of 3 bases from V and 10 bases from J, the junction contained 8 bases not matched to a gene. Germline V gene sequence: CDR1 SEHNR, CDR2 FQNEAQ (reference sequence). The CDR3 contains 13 residues. The CDR3, as DNA: TGTGCCAGCAGCTTCAGTACTAGCGGAGAACAGTACTTC. This translates into CASSFSTSGEQYF.

J is TRBJ2-1 and V is TRBV28; D is uncertain. This CDR3 spans 11 amino acids. Trimming left V 8 bases short and J 6 bases short, with 8 bases between. CDR1 and CDR2 from the germline V gene are MDHEN and SYDVKM. Here the CDR3 DNA reads TGTGCCAGCTCGCGGAGCAATGAGCAGTTCTTC. This translates into CASSRSNEQFF. The full variable domain, with the rest looked up from reference TRBV28 and TRBJ2-1, is DVKVTQSSRYLVKRTGEKVFLECVQDMDHENMFWYRQDPGLGLRLIYFSYDVKMKEKGDIPEGYSVSREKKERFSLILESASTNQTSMYLCASSRSNEQFFGPGTRLTVL.

This clone was detected once. At one end, the junction sequence differs from germline, possibly due to a read error. The chain couples TRBV7-9 to TRBJ2-1, with D perhaps matching TRBD2 (6 bases). The CDR3 is 15 amino acids. In germline, CDR1 is SEHNR, CDR2 FQNEAQ (reference sequence). The CDR3 DNA reads as TGTTCCAGCAGCCCAGTGGCGGGGCTTTACAATGAGCAGTTCTTC. Its protein product is CSSSPVAGLYNEQFF.